This T cell receptor (beta chain) was sequenced in a study of regulatory T cells in long-lasting Graves disease. Trimming left V 0 bases short and J 6 bases short, with 8 bases between. The CDR3 is 14 residues long. Germline CDR1 LGHDT, CDR2 YNNKEL (reference sequence). The time point denotes: newly diagnosed GD, antithyroid drugs for less than 3 months. From RNA extracted from PBMCs, the TCR library was made. Arm-PCR of CDR3 regions and iRepertoire HTBI primers were used to build TCR beta libraries. TCRdb reanalysed the multiplex PCR reads using MiXCR and keeps one entry per CDR3 protein. The repertoire holds around 450,000 distinct CDR3 sequences, with roughly 17% as singletons. The same sample was also used in a study of T cells in Graves' hyperthyroidism and ophthalmopathy.

The source is a man in his forties or fifties with Graves disease. This chain links TRBV3-1 with TRBJ2-2; D not resolved. Source: peripheral blood mononuclear cells (PBMCs), taken at new diagnosis, from a patient treated with antithyroid drugs. The DNA for the CDR3 is TGTGCCAGCAGCCAAGATATCGCGGCCGGGGAGCTGTTTTTT. This codes for CASSQDIAAGELFF.